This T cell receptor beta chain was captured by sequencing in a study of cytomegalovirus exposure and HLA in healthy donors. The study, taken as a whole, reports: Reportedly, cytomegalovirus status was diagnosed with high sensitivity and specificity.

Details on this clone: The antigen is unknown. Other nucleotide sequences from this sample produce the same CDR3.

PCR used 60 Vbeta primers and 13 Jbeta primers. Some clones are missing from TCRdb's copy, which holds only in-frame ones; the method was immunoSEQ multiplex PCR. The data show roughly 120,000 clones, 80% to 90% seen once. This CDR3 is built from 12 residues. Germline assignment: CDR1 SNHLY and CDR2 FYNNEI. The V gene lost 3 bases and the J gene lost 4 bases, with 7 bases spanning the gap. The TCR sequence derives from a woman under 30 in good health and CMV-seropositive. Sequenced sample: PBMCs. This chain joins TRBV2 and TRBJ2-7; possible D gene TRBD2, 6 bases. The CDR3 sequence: CASSEGGYEQYF. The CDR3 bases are TGTGCCAGCAGTGAGGGGGGATACGAGCAGTACTTC. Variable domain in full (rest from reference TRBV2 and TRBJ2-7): EPEVTQTPSHQVTQMGQEVILRCVPISNHLYFYWYRQILGQKVEFLVSFYNNEISEKSEIFDDQFSVERPDGSNFTLKIRSTKLEDSAMYFCASSEGGYEQYFGPGTRLTVT.